One and the same sample provided the 15 T cell receptor beta chains below, sequenced in a study of T-cell reconstitution after alpha-beta-depleted transplantation in children (dated by TCRdb to the mid-2010s). Preparation of the library involved PCR. Sequencing instrument: Illumina HiSeq 2500. Molecular barcoding was employed in the preparation of TCR libraries, with unique molecular identifiers being used to normalize TCRbeta repertoire quantification. Starting from the raw public reads, TCRdb applied fastp trimming at Q25, assembled clones with MiXCR and retained in-frame beta chains. Each entry is one CDR3 protein sequence, shown with its most common DNA and genes. The sample table records around 450,000 distinct CDR3 sequences; over 40% of these occur just once. Of the sample, 27% falls within the top ten clones. The treatment or condition label here, explained by the study, means: allogeneic hematopoietic cell transplantation with graft depleted of TCRalphabeta T cells and CD19 B cells.

Sample: PBMCs, taken before TCRalphabeta/CD19-depleted stem cell transplant. These receptors were collected from a girl aged 2-10 years with aplastic anemia, due to receive a stem cell transplant.

This chain joins TRBV7-6 and TRBJ2-1; TRBD2 aligns across 8 bases. The CDR3 loop spans 16 amino acids. The V segment lost 5 bases and the J segment 0 bases; nucleotides outside the gene matches: 6. Germline lookup yields CDR1 SGHVS and CDR2 FNYEAQ. The CDR3: CASSATTSASYNEQFF. The CDR3 nucleotides are TGTGCCAGCAGCGCCACGACTAGCGCCTCCTACAATGAGCAGTTCTTC.

This clonotype has only one observation. This sequence joins TRBV5-1 and TRBJ2-2; 11 bases fit TRBD1. In germline, CDR1 is SGHRS, CDR2 YFSETQ. The CDR3 totals 15 residues. Trimming took 7 bases from V and 5 from J; bases not matched to a gene: 7. The CDR3 here is CASGQGASRTGELFF. CDR3 sequence (DNA): TGCGCCAGCGGACAGGGGGCTTCGAGGACCGGGGAGCTGTTTTTT.

This clonotype was found many times. This chain links TRBV7-6 with TRBJ2-2; TRBD2 might be the D (6 bases). Germline CDR1 is SGHVS and CDR2 is FNYEAQ. V gave up 2 bases and J gave up 4 bases, with 8 bases separating them. The CDR3 is 14 residues long. Written as DNA, the CDR3 is TGTGCCAGCAGCTTACTAGCGCCCACCGGGGAGCTGTTTTTT. It encodes CASSLLAPTGELFF.

At least ten counts were recorded for this clonotype. J is TRBJ2-1 and V is TRBV10-3, with 9 positions matching TRBD2. CDR3 size: 20 residues. In germline, CDR1 is ENHRY, CDR2 SYGVKD. V lost 0 bases and J lost 7; bases outside the gene matches: 19. CDR3 sequence: CAISESPYTGASGKRNEQFF. CDR3 coding DNA: TGTGCCATCAGTGAGTCCCCATACACAGGGGCTAGCGGGAAACGGAATGAGCAGTTCTTC.

This rearrangement joins TRBV3-1 to TRBJ2-3; D not resolved. V shed 2 bases and J shed 5 bases, with 5 bases lying between them. The CDR3 is made up of 12 amino acids. The germline V gene encodes CDR1 LGHDT and CDR2 YNNKEL (reference sequence). CDR3 nucleotides: TGTGCCAGCAGCCAAACCCGAGATACGCAGTATTTT. Translation gives CASSQTRDTQYF.

The chain employs TRBV7-8 and TRBJ2-5; 12 nucleotides align to TRBD2. In germline, CDR1 is SGHVS, CDR2 FQNEAQ. The CDR3 has 19 amino acids. The J segment lost 4 bases and the V segment lost 0 bases, leaving 12 bases of the junction unmatched. CDR3 nucleotides: TGTGCCAGCAGCTTAGCCGGGACTAGCGGGCTGATCTCCCGAGAGACCCAGTACTTC. Amino acid sequence: CASSLAGTSGLISRETQYF. Variable domain in full (rest from reference TRBV7-8 and TRBJ2-5): GAGVSQSPRYKVAKRGQDVALRCDPISGHVSLFWYQQALGQGPEFLTYFQNEAQLDKSGLPSDRFFAERPEGSVSTLKIQRTQQEDSAVYLCASSLAGTSGLISRETQYFGPGTRLLVL.

The chain joins TRBV7-9 to TRBJ2-1; weak D call: TRBD2 (5 bases). Germline-derived CDR1 and CDR2 are SEHNR and FQNEAQ (reference sequence). V was trimmed by 8 bases and J by 5 bases, leaving 13 bases between them. This CDR3 contains 13 residues. The CDR3 bases are TGTGCCAGCTCCCTAGAGGGCCACAATGAGCAGTTCTTC. Its protein product is CASSLEGHNEQFF.

J is TRBJ2-2 and V is TRBV20-1; the D gene is possibly TRBD1 (6 bases). V dropped 3 bases and J dropped 0 bases, with 14 bases sitting between them. The CDR3 is 16 residues long. The germline gives CDR1 DFQATT, CDR2 SNEGSKA (reference sequence). CDR3: CSASSGQLANTGELFF. CDR3 coding DNA: TGCAGTGCTAGTTCTGGACAGCTAGCGAACACCGGGGAGCTGTTTTTT.

The chain joins TRBV20-1 to TRBJ2-7; 15 bases fit TRBD2. Germline-derived CDR1 and CDR2 are DFQATT and SNEGSKA (reference sequence). The junction had 9 bases not matched to a gene; V was cut back by 3 bases and J by 0 bases. This CDR3 is built from 18 residues. Here the CDR3 reads CSARPGLAGGGSSYEQYF. Written as DNA, the CDR3 is TGCAGTGCTAGGCCGGGACTAGCGGGAGGTGGGAGCTCCTACGAGCAGTACTTC.

This clonotype was picked up many times. This sequence joins TRBV20-1 and TRBJ2-7, with TRBD1 matching over 10 bases. After removal of 3 bases from V and 3 bases from J, the junction contained 8 bases not matched to a gene. Germline assignment: CDR1 DFQATT and CDR2 SNEGSKA (reference sequence). The CDR3 length is 15 residues. In DNA, the CDR3 is TGCAGTGCTAGCTCAGGGGACAGGGGTGGCTACGAGCAGTACTTC. Translation: CSASSGDRGGYEQYF.

This rearrangement joins TRBV15 to TRBJ2-5; D is undetermined. From germline, CDR1 is LNHNV and CDR2 YYDKDF (reference sequence). The CDR3 totals 13 residues. Trimming took 1 base from V and 5 from J, leaving 8 bases between them. The CDR3 protein is CATSRGGSETQYF. For the CDR3, the DNA is TGTGCCACCAGCAGAGGGGGTTCGGAGACCCAGTACTTC. Full variable domain (missing parts from reference TRBV15 and TRBJ2-5): DAMVIQNPRYQVTQFGKPVTLSCSQTLNHNVMYWYQQKSSQAPKLLFHYYDKDFNNEADTPDNFQSRRPNTSFCFLDIRSPGLGDTAMYLCATSRGGSETQYFGPGTRLLVL.

The J gene is TRBJ2-7, the V gene TRBV20-1; TRBD2 aligns across 13 bases. Germline V gene lookup returns CDR1 DFQATT and CDR2 SNEGSKA (reference sequence). V gave up 6 bases and J gave up 4 bases; unmatched junction bases: 9. This CDR3 comprises 15 residues. Here the CDR3 DNA reads TGCAGTGCCCTTACCGGGACTAGCGGGATGTACGAGCAGTACTTC. As protein: CSALTGTSGMYEQYF.

V gene TRBV4-1 combines with J gene TRBJ2-7; TRBD1 might be the D (6 bases). The germline CDR1 and CDR2 sequences are MGHRA and YSYEKL. The ends were cut back, 0 bases at V and 0 bases at J, with 15 bases in the middle. This CDR3 has 17 residues. The DNA of the CDR3 is TGCGCCAGCAGCCAAGAGCGTCTCGGACAGAGCTCCTACGAGCAGTACTTC. Its protein is CASSQERLGQSSYEQYF.

This chain's CDR3 is CASLAHSTDTQYF. CDR3 nucleotide sequence: TGTGCCTCACTAGCTCATAGCACAGATACGCAGTATTTT. This chain connects TRBV12-3 or TRBV12-4 to TRBJ2-3, with D possibly being TRBD2 (6 bases). CDR3 size: 13 residues. The V and J ends lost 11 bases and 0 bases respectively, with 12 bases between them.

The rearrangement links TRBV5-1 to TRBJ2-7; 9 bases match TRBD2. The J segment lost 2 bases and the V segment lost 5 bases, leaving 8 bases of the junction unmatched. CDR3 length equals 15 residues. CDR1 SGHRS and CDR2 YFSETQ come from the germline V gene. CDR3 in amino acids: CASSPYSSGAYEQYF. Written as DNA, the CDR3 is TGCGCCAGCAGTCCCTATTCTAGCGGGGCCTACGAGCAGTACTTC.